The 19 T cell receptor beta chains below were found in one sample sequenced in a study of shared clonotypes between healthy human individuals. Profiled with immunoSEQ multiplex PCR; TCRdb holds only in-frame clones, not every one. Here the sample spans about 600,000 clones, 95% to 98% being singletons. Input material: naive CD4+ T cells sorted from blood. The subset: CD45RA+ positively selected. All receptors derive from a woman aged 25 to 39 in good health.

This chain connects TRBV27 to TRBJ2-5; D gene ambiguous. From germline, CDR1 is MNHEY and CDR2 SMNVEV (reference sequence). With 8 bases removed from V and 1 base from J, the gap between germline ends came to 20 bases. CDR3 size: 16 residues. The DNA of the CDR3 is TGTGCCAGCGGCAAAGACCGTGTGACCTCCCAAGAGACCCAGTACTTC. Protein product: CASGKDRVTSQETQYF.

The V and J genes are TRBV29-1 and TRBJ2-7; D is unresolved. V gave up 1 base and J gave up 3 bases, with 10 bases separating them. The CDR3 has 13 residues. Germline V gene data show CDR1 as SQVTM and CDR2 as ANQGSEA. Here the CDR3 DNA reads TGCAGCGTTGAAGGGACGTATAACTACGAGCAGTACTTC. This sequence encodes CSVEGTYNYEQYF.

This sequence joins TRBV7-2 and TRBJ2-7, with D possibly called TRBD1 or TRBD2 (6 bases each). CDR3 length: 17 amino acids. V dropped 0 bases and J dropped 1 base, with 16 bases sitting between them. The germline V gene encodes CDR1 SGHTA and CDR2 FQGNSA. The CDR3 region is CASSLARGGTKSYEQYF. CDR3 DNA: TGTGCCAGCAGCTTAGCGCGGGGCGGGACAAAGTCCTACGAGCAGTACTTC.

In this sample, this clone turned up once. The rearrangement uses TRBV18 and TRBJ2-5; D gene unclear. Deletions cut 3 bases from V and 5 bases from J, with 13 bases between. The V gene's germline CDR1 is KGHSH and CDR2 LQKENI. The CDR3 totals 14 residues. The CDR3 loop is CASSPDPVRETQYF. The CDR3 DNA follows: TGTGCCAGCTCACCCGACCCGGTCCGGGAGACCCAGTACTTC.

This clone was seen once. The chain recombines TRBV18 with TRBJ2-7, with 9 positions matching TRBD1. Germline trimming cut 0 bases from V and 3 bases from J; bases unmatched to any gene: 3. CDR1 and CDR2 from the germline V gene are KGHSH and LQKENI. The CDR3 loop spans 15 amino acids. Here the CDR3 reads CASSPPMGQGYEQYF. For the CDR3, the DNA is TGTGCCAGCTCACCACCCATGGGACAGGGCTACGAGCAGTACTTC.

The chain is built from TRBV7-9 and TRBJ2-5, with D perhaps matching TRBD1 (6 bases). Germline assignment: CDR1 SEHNR and CDR2 FQNEAQ (reference sequence). The CDR3 has 18 amino acids. V lost 5 bases, J lost 5 bases, and 27 bases lay in between. Written as DNA, the CDR3 is TGTGCCAGCAGCCCCACTAAAGGGGCCAGGGGATTTTCGGAGACCCAGTACTTC. Protein: CASSPTKGARGFSETQYF. Full variable domain (remainder filled in from reference TRBV7-9 and TRBJ2-5): DTGVSQNPRHKITKRGQNVTFRCDPISEHNRLYWYRQTLGQGPEFLTYFQNEAQLEKSRLLSDRFSAERPKGSFSTLEIQRTEQGDSAMYLCASSPTKGARGFSETQYFGPGTRLLVL.

The chain recombines TRBV10-1 with TRBJ2-3; D not resolved. Trimming shortened V by 8 bases and J by 0 bases, and 9 bases separated the two germline ends. This CDR3 comprises 13 residues. The germline gives CDR1 WNHNN, CDR2 SYGVQD (reference sequence). CDR3 sequence (DNA): TGCGCCAGCGGCGGCCGGAGCACAGATACGCAGTATTTT. This gives the protein CASGGRSTDTQYF.

This clone has a single count. The chain couples TRBV18 to TRBJ2-1, with 7 bases fitting TRBD2. CDR3 length equals 15 residues. CDR1 is KGHSH, CDR2 LQKENI, per germline. The trim removed 6 bases at V and 7 bases at J, leaving 12 bases unmatched. This CDR3 reads CASSRAAGEGNEQFF. CDR3 coding DNA: TGTGCCAGCTCCCGGGCGGCGGGAGAGGGTAATGAGCAGTTCTTC.

This chain links TRBV15 with TRBJ2-7; TRBD2 agrees at 10 bases. Trimming at V came to 1 base and at J to 7 bases, leaving 13 bases not matched to a gene. The CDR3 is 17 amino acids. The germline CDR1 and CDR2 sequences are LNHNV and YYDKDF (reference sequence). This CDR3 is CATSRASGRALVLEQYF. DNA of the CDR3: TGTGCCACCAGCAGAGCCAGCGGGAGGGCCCTGGTTCTTGAGCAGTACTTC.

This clone has just a few counts. This sequence joins TRBV20-1 and TRBJ1-1; tentatively, D is TRBD1 (5 bases). The germline V gene has CDR1 DFQATT and CDR2 SNEGSKA (reference sequence). Trimming stripped 4 bases from V and 10 bases from J, with 7 bases between. The CDR3 is 9 residues long. CDR3 in DNA: TGCAGTGCTACGGGGGGAGCTTTCTTT. Residues: CSATGGAFF.

The chain couples TRBV28 to TRBJ1-2; perhaps TRBD1 as D (5 bases). From germline, CDR1 is MDHEN and CDR2 SYDVKM. Trimming cost V 10 bases and J 4 bases, with 13 bases left between them. The CDR3 loop spans 12 amino acids. CDR3 protein: CATPGGIYGYTF. CDR3 in DNA: TGTGCCACCCCCGGGGGTATCTATGGCTACACCTTC.

The chain carries TRBV6-5 and TRBJ1-5; D not certain. CDR3 length equals 14 residues. V lost 5 bases to trimming and J lost 3 bases, with 11 bases between them. Germline CDR1 is MNHEY and CDR2 is SVGAGI. The CDR3 region is CASSVLSVNQPQHF. The CDR3 nucleotides read TGTGCCAGCAGTGTGTTGTCAGTCAATCAGCCCCAGCATTTT.

The CDR3 spells CASSPGTSGLKYEQYF. In DNA form, the CDR3 reads TGTGCCAGCAGCCCCGGGACTAGCGGGCTTAAATACGAGCAGTACTTC. J is TRBJ2-7 and V is TRBV7-8; 12 positions agree with TRBD2. Germline V lookup: CDR1 SGHVS, CDR2 FQNEAQ. With 5 bases clipped from V and 4 bases from J, the junction kept 9 bases outside the gene matches. The CDR3 covers 16 residues.

The count of this clone is one. V gene TRBV2 combines with J gene TRBJ2-3, with TRBD2 identical over 12 bases. Germline CDR1 reads SNHLY; CDR2 reads FYNNEI. The trim removed 4 bases at V and 6 bases at J, leaving 5 bases unmatched. The CDR3 length is 15 residues. The CDR3 reads CASSAGTSGSDTQYF. The CDR3 region has the DNA TGTGCCAGCAGTGCAGGGACTAGCGGGTCGGATACGCAGTATTTT.

The chain joins TRBV6-5 to TRBJ2-1; tentative D call: TRBD1 (6 bases). This CDR3 is built from 16 residues. Germline lookup yields CDR1 MNHEY and CDR2 SVGAGI. The V end lost 2 bases, the J end lost 2 bases, and 13 bases lay between the germline ends. The CDR3 loop reads CASSYDTGYTYNEQFF. The CDR3 DNA sequence: TGTGCCAGCAGTTACGATACAGGGTATACCTACAATGAGCAGTTCTTC.

The chain is built from TRBV6-6 and TRBJ2-5, with 7 bases lining up with TRBD1. The J call may be wrong; the DNA end is better matched by TRBJ2-7. Germline loops: CDR1 MNHNY, CDR2 SVGAGI (reference sequence). The CDR3 has 15 residues. In DNA, the CDR3 is TGTGCCAGCAGTTACCTGGACAGGCAATCCTACGAGCAGTACTTC. Its translation is CASSYLDRQSYEQYF.

V and J are TRBV19 and TRBJ2-1, with D possibly TRBD2 on 6 matching bases. The V gene lost 5 bases and the J gene lost 10 bases, with 15 bases spanning the gap. The CDR3 has 13 amino acids. Germline-derived CDR1 and CDR2 are LNHDA and SQIVND (reference sequence). This CDR3 is CASSGDSLTEQFF. CDR3 coding DNA: TGTGCCAGTAGTGGGGACTCTTTAACGGAGCAGTTCTTC. Full variable domain (remainder filled in from reference TRBV19 and TRBJ2-1): DGGITQSPKYLFRKEGQNVTLSCEQNLNHDAMYWYRQDPGQGLRLIYYSQIVNDFQKGDIAEGYSVSREKKESFPLTVTSAQKNPTAFYLCASSGDSLTEQFFGPGTRLTVL.

The CDR3 protein is CASSFRGATKSSYEQYF. CDR3 sequence (DNA): TGTGCCAGCAGCTTCCGCGGAGCGACCAAAAGCTCCTACGAGCAGTACTTC. The J gene is TRBJ2-7, the V gene TRBV7-8; D is ambiguous. This CDR3 is 17 amino acids long. V was clipped by 3 bases and J by 0 bases, with 18 bases between them. Germline V lookup: CDR1 SGHVS, CDR2 FQNEAQ.

The V call is TRBV19, the J call TRBJ2-7, with 10 nucleotides matching TRBD2. The CDR3 extends over 15 amino acids. Germline trimming cut 3 bases from V and 6 bases from J; bases unmatched to any gene: 8. Germline CDR1 is LNHDA and CDR2 is SQIVND (reference sequence). The CDR3 loop reads CASSISLAGVTEQYF. For the CDR3, the DNA is TGTGCCAGTAGTATTTCGCTAGCGGGGGTAACCGAGCAGTACTTC.